These T cell receptor beta chains were read from a single sample in a study of T cell responses to AZD1222 COVID-19 vaccine. Using immunoSEQ multiplex PCR, the repertoire was profiled, and TCRdb retains in-frame clones only, with some absent. Of around 110,000 clones listed, 85% to 95% are singletons. This material consisted of peripheral blood, taken on day 0 of AZD1222 vaccination. These receptors were taken from an adult in good health. CDR3s include the opening cysteine and the closing phenylalanine or tryptophan. Fields, in order: V gene, J gene, D gene, clone size, CDR3 DNA, CDR3 protein. D genes are given only for firm matches. A row's size may be missing; if present it is once, few, many or a size class.

v_call: TRBV13; j_call: TRBJ2-5; d_call: NA; clone_size: NA; cdr3_nt: TGTGCCAGCAGCCCTAGAGTGGGAGAGACCCAGTACTTC; cdr3_aa: CASSPRVGETQYF
v_call: TRBV27; j_call: TRBJ2-2; d_call: NA; clone_size: NA; cdr3_nt: TGTGCCAGCAGTTTTAGTAGCGGGAACACCGGGGAGCTGTTTTTT; cdr3_aa: CASSFSSGNTGELFF
v_call: TRBV3-1/TRBV3-2; j_call: TRBJ1-1; d_call: NA; clone_size: NA; cdr3_nt: TGTGCCAGCAGCCAGGGGTTAGGTTACGCTGAAGCTTTCTTT; cdr3_aa: CASSQGLGYAEAFF
v_call: TRBV29-1; j_call: TRBJ2-1; d_call: TRBD1; clone_size: NA; cdr3_nt: TGCAGCTACCGAGGGGGCTACTCCTACAATGAGCAGTTCTTC; cdr3_aa: CSYRGGYSYNEQFF
v_call: TRBV27; j_call: TRBJ2-7; d_call: NA; clone_size: NA; cdr3_nt: TGTGCCAGCGATCTCAACGGGAGGGGGCCCGTCTACGAGCAGTACTTC; cdr3_aa: CASDLNGRGPVYEQYF
v_call: TRBV3-1/TRBV3-2; j_call: TRBJ1-1; d_call: NA; clone_size: NA; cdr3_nt: TGTGCCAGCAGCCAAAACACTGAAGCTTTCTTT; cdr3_aa: CASSQNTEAFF
v_call: TRBV27; j_call: TRBJ1-6; d_call: TRBD1; clone_size: NA; cdr3_nt: TGTGCCAGCCGCCCCGACAGGGTCAATAATTCACCCCTCCACTTT; cdr3_aa: CASRPDRVNNSPLHF
v_call: TRBV29-1; j_call: TRBJ1-1; d_call: NA; clone_size: NA; cdr3_nt: TGCAGCGTTGCATCCGGGACTGTGGCTTTCTTT; cdr3_aa: CSVASGTVAFF
v_call: TRBV12-5; j_call: TRBJ2-7; d_call: NA; clone_size: once; cdr3_nt: TGTGCTAGTGGTTCCCTGTCCGGGGAGCAGTACTTC; cdr3_aa: CASGSLSGEQYF
v_call: TRBV10-3; j_call: TRBJ1-5; d_call: NA; clone_size: NA; cdr3_nt: TGTGCCATCAGTGAGTCAGGAGGCATGGGTAGCAATCAGCCCCAGCATTTT; cdr3_aa: CAISESGGMGSNQPQHF
v_call: TRBV6-5; j_call: TRBJ2-1; d_call: TRBD2; clone_size: NA; cdr3_nt: TGTGCCAGCAGTTCCAACCTAGCGGGAAGTGCGATCTTC; cdr3_aa: CASSSNLAGSAIF
v_call: TRBV28; j_call: TRBJ2-2; d_call: NA; clone_size: NA; cdr3_nt: TGTGCCAGCAGTTCCCCCCGGCCGAGGGACACCGGGGAGCTGTTTTTT; cdr3_aa: CASSSPRPRDTGELFF
v_call: TRBV28; j_call: TRBJ1-4; d_call: NA; clone_size: NA; cdr3_nt: TGTGCCAGCAGTTTGGACAGATCAACTAATGAAAAACTGTTTTTT; cdr3_aa: CASSLDRSTNEKLFF
v_call: TRBV6-5; j_call: TRBJ1-6; d_call: NA; clone_size: NA; cdr3_nt: TGTGCCAGCCGTTCTGACCCGTCTAATTATAATTCACCCCTCCACTTT; cdr3_aa: CASRSDPSNYNSPLHF
v_call: TRBV6-4; j_call: TRBJ1-1; d_call: TRBD1; clone_size: NA; cdr3_nt: TGTGCCAGCAGCCACGACAGGGAAGGCGCTGAAGCTTTCTTT; cdr3_aa: CASSHDREGAEAFF
v_call: TRBV5-1; j_call: TRBJ2-2; d_call: NA; clone_size: once; cdr3_nt: TGCGCCAGCAGCTTGTTTCGGTCTACGACCGGGGAGCTGTTTTTT; cdr3_aa: CASSLFRSTTGELFF
v_call: TRBV9; j_call: TRBJ2-3; d_call: NA; clone_size: NA; cdr3_nt: TGTGCCAGGAGTCGCGGTAGCGCCAGCACAGATACGCAGTATTTT; cdr3_aa: CARSRGSASTDTQYF
v_call: TRBV9; j_call: TRBJ2-1; d_call: TRBD1; clone_size: NA; cdr3_nt: TGTGCCAGCAGCGCGGACAGGACCTCGGGAAATGAGCAGTTCTTC; cdr3_aa: CASSADRTSGNEQFF
v_call: TRBV27; j_call: TRBJ1-2; d_call: NA; clone_size: NA; cdr3_nt: TGTGCCAGCAGTTTGGTTGGAACTAACTATGGCTACACCTTC; cdr3_aa: CASSLVGTNYGYTF
v_call: TRBV18; j_call: TRBJ1-4; d_call: NA; clone_size: few; cdr3_nt: TGTGCCAGCTCACCAGGAACGGGGGGGTCAACTAATGAAAAACTGTTTTTT; cdr3_aa: CASSPGTGGSTNEKLFF
v_call: TRBV7-9; j_call: TRBJ2-2; d_call: NA; clone_size: NA; cdr3_nt: TGTGCCAGCAGCTTAGACCTGTACACCGGGGAGCTGTTTTTT; cdr3_aa: CASSLDLYTGELFF
v_call: TRBV2; j_call: TRBJ2-7; d_call: NA; clone_size: NA; cdr3_nt: TGTGCCAGCCGAGACAGGCTCAGTTACGAGCAGTACTTC; cdr3_aa: CASRDRLSYEQYF
v_call: TRBV27; j_call: TRBJ2-5; d_call: TRBD1; clone_size: NA; cdr3_nt: TGTGCCAGCAGTTCCCGGGACAGGGGGCTTGAGACCCAGTACTTC; cdr3_aa: CASSSRDRGLETQYF
v_call: TRBV6-5; j_call: TRBJ2-3; d_call: NA; clone_size: NA; cdr3_nt: TGTGCCAGCAGGAGCGGGTACAGCACAGATACGCAGTATTTT; cdr3_aa: CASRSGYSTDTQYF
v_call: TRBV11-3; j_call: TRBJ1-1; d_call: NA; clone_size: once; cdr3_nt: TGTGCCAGCAGCCTAGGAGGGCGGAACACTGAAGCTTTCTTT; cdr3_aa: CASSLGGRNTEAFF
v_call: TRBV1; j_call: TRBJ2-2; d_call: NA; clone_size: NA; cdr3_nt: TGCACCAGCAGCCAAAGTGGGGGAGTAGAAACCGGGGAGCTGTTTTTT; cdr3_aa: CTSSQSGGVETGELFF
v_call: TRBV30; j_call: TRBJ1-2; d_call: NA; clone_size: NA; cdr3_nt: TGTGCCTGGAGGTATTTCTCGGGAGCTGGCTACACCTTC; cdr3_aa: CAWRYFSGAGYTF
v_call: TRBV19; j_call: TRBJ1-5; d_call: NA; clone_size: NA; cdr3_nt: TGTGCCAGTAGTACGGACCGGTTTGGTCAGCCCCAGCATTTT; cdr3_aa: CASSTDRFGQPQHF
v_call: TRBV10-1; j_call: TRBJ1-1; d_call: NA; clone_size: NA; cdr3_nt: TGCGCCAGCAGTGAGTATGGATGGGTGAACACTGAAGCTTTCTTT; cdr3_aa: CASSEYGWVNTEAFF
v_call: TRBV4-1; j_call: TRBJ2-5; d_call: TRBD2; clone_size: NA; cdr3_nt: TGCGCCAGCACTAGCGGGAGGGCCTTGGAGACCCAGTACTTC; cdr3_aa: CASTSGRALETQYF
v_call: TRBV29-1; j_call: TRBJ1-1; d_call: NA; clone_size: NA; cdr3_nt: TGCAGCGTGAAAGACCCAGGGATAAACACTGAAGCTTTCTTT; cdr3_aa: CSVKDPGINTEAFF
v_call: TRBV3-1/TRBV3-2; j_call: TRBJ2-7; d_call: TRBD2; clone_size: NA; cdr3_nt: TGTGCCAGCAGCTGGACTAGCGCCGCCTACGAGCAGTACTTC; cdr3_aa: CASSWTSAAYEQYF
v_call: TRBV10-1; j_call: TRBJ2-1; d_call: NA; clone_size: NA; cdr3_nt: TGCGCCAGCAGTGAGATGGGGGGCGGGGACAATGAGCAGTTCTTC; cdr3_aa: CASSEMGGGDNEQFF
v_call: TRBV1; j_call: TRBJ1-2; d_call: NA; clone_size: NA; cdr3_nt: TGCACCAGCAGCCTACCGGAGACCGGGACAGGGAAGGACTATGGCTACACCTTC; cdr3_aa: CTSSLPETGTGKDYGYTF
v_call: TRBV23-1; j_call: TRBJ2-4; d_call: NA; clone_size: NA; cdr3_nt: TGCGCCAGCAGTCAAAAAGTCCCTTTCGGCAGCTTCGTTCAGTACTTC; cdr3_aa: CASSQKVPFGSFVQYF
v_call: TRBV9; j_call: TRBJ2-3; d_call: TRBD2; clone_size: NA; cdr3_nt: TGTGCCAGCAGCGTAGGGGGGACTAGCGTCACAGATACGCAGTATTTT; cdr3_aa: CASSVGGTSVTDTQYF
v_call: TRBV5-1; j_call: TRBJ1-4; d_call: TRBD1; clone_size: NA; cdr3_nt: TGCGCCAGCAAGACAGGGGAGGCTAATGAAAAACTGTTTTTT; cdr3_aa: CASKTGEANEKLFF
v_call: TRBV29-1; j_call: TRBJ1-1; d_call: NA; clone_size: NA; cdr3_nt: TGCAGCGTGATACCGGGCGGTGAAGCTTTCTTT; cdr3_aa: CSVIPGGEAFF
v_call: TRBV4-1; j_call: TRBJ1-1; d_call: NA; clone_size: NA; cdr3_nt: TGCGCCAGCATATCCGCAGCTTTCTTT; cdr3_aa: CASISAAFF
v_call: TRBV4-1; j_call: TRBJ2-5; d_call: NA; clone_size: NA; cdr3_nt: TGCGCCAGCAGCCAAGATAGTGAGGAGACCCAGTACTTC; cdr3_aa: CASSQDSEETQYF
v_call: TRBV15; j_call: TRBJ2-7; d_call: NA; clone_size: NA; cdr3_nt: TGTGCCACCAGCAGAGACGCCTACGAGCAGTACTTC; cdr3_aa: CATSRDAYEQYF
v_call: TRBV5-4; j_call: TRBJ2-1; d_call: NA; clone_size: NA; cdr3_nt: TGTGCCAGCAGCTCTGGGGATGCTGAGCAGTTCTTC; cdr3_aa: CASSSGDAEQFF
v_call: TRBV28; j_call: TRBJ1-3; d_call: NA; clone_size: NA; cdr3_nt: TGTGCCAGCGTCTCGAATGGAAACACCATATATTTT; cdr3_aa: CASVSNGNTIYF